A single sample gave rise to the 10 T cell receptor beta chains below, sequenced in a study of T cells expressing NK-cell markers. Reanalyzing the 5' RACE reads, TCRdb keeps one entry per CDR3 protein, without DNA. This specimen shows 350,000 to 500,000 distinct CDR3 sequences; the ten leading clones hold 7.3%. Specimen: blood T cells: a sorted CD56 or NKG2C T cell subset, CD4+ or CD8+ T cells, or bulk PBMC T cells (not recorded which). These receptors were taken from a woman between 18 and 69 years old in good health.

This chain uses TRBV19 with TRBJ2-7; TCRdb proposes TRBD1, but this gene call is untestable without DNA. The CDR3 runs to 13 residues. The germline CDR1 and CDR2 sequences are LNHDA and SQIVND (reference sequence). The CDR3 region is CASSIPQGYEQYF.

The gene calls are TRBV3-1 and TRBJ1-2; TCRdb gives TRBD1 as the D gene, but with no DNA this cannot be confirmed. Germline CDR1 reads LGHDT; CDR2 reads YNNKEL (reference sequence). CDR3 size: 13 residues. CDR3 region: CASSQEARGGYTF.

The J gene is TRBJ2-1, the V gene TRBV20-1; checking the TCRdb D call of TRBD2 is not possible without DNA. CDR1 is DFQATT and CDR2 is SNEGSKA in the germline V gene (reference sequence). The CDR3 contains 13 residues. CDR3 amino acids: CSAPRSRGNEQFF.

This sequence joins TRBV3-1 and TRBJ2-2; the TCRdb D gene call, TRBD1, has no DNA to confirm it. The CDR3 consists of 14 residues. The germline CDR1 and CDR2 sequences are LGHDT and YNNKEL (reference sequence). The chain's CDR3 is CASSLDPYTGELFF.

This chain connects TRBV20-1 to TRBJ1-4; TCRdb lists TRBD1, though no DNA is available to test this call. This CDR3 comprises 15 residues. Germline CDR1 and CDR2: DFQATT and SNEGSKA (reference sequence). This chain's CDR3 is CSARFLVQGGEKLFF.

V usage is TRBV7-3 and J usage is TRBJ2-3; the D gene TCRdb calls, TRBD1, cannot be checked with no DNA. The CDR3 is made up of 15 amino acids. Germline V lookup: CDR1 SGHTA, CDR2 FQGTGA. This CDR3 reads CASSRTVPPTDTQYF.

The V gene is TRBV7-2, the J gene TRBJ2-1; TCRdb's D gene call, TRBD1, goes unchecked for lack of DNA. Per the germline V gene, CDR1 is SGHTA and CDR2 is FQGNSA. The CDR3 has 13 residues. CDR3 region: CASSSTGGMPSFF.

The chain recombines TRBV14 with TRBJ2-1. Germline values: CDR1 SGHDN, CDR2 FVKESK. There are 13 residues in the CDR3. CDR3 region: CASSQVGNGEQFF.

The CDR3 is CASSPGQGDYGYTF. V is TRBV18 and J is TRBJ1-2; absent DNA, TCRdb's TRBD1 call cannot be checked. Germline values: CDR1 KGHSH, CDR2 LQKENI. CDR3 length equals 14 residues. The whole variable domain, filled in from reference TRBV18 and TRBJ1-2, reads NAGVMQNPRHLVRRRGQEARLRCSPMKGHSHVYWYRQLPEEGLKFMVYLQKENIIDESGMPKERFSAEFPKEGPSILRIQQVVRGDSAAYFCASSPGQGDYGYTFGSGTRLTVV.

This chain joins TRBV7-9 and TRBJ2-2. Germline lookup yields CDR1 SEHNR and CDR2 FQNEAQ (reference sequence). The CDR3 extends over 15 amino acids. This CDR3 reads CASSLRAPEPGELFF.